A single sample is the source of the 14 T cell receptor beta chains below, sequenced in a study of molecular identifiers for immune sequencing clone quantification. From the PCR reads, TCRdb called clonotypes with MiXCR, one entry per CDR3 protein. The data show about 640,000 distinct CDR3 sequences, 20% seen once. What was sequenced was naive CD8+ T cells from blood, with Jurkat cell RNA spiked in. The subset: FACS-sorted CD8+CD4-CCR7+CD45RA+ naive T cells. These receptors all stem from a human donor in good health. Some libraries in this study had Jurkat cell RNA spiked in.

Many counts were recorded for this clonotype. V usage is TRBV27 and J usage is TRBJ1-1, with D unclear. The CDR3 consists of 13 residues. Germline assignment: CDR1 MNHEY and CDR2 SMNVEV (reference sequence). Trimming removed 3 bases at V and 3 bases at J, with 8 bases between. CDR3 DNA sequence: TGTGCCAGCAGTTTTGCACTCGACACTGAAGCTTTCTTT. Amino acid sequence: CASSFALDTEAFF.

This clonotype came up many times. This chain uses TRBV2 with TRBJ2-1; maybe TRBD2 (6 bases). The CDR3 has 11 amino acids. Looked up from germline, CDR1 is SNHLY and CDR2 is FYNNEI. V was cut by 10 bases and J by 4 bases, with 8 bases left in between. CDR3 amino acids: CATREYNEQFF. DNA for the CDR3: TGTGCCACTCGGGAGTACAATGAGCAGTTCTTC.

About this clonotype: A much bigger clone sits one base away, suggesting this may be a read error. This is likely a read error, given that the CDR3 carries no conserved phenylalanine or tryptophan at its end. CDR3 amino acids: CATSAASGSDTQYL. The DNA of the CDR3 is TGTGCCACCAGTGCGGCTAGCGGGTCAGATACGCAGTATCTT. The genes are TRBV24-1 and TRBJ2-3, with 8 bases lining up with TRBD2. V trimming: 5 bases; J trimming: 4 bases; junction bases outside the gene matches: 4. The CDR3 spans 14 residues. Germline values: CDR1 KGHDR, CDR2 SFDVKD.

Worth noting for this clonotype: A single base separates this from a much larger clone, so it may be a read error. V is TRBV19 and J is TRBJ2-3, with TRBD2 as a possible D gene (5 bases). CDR3 length: 13 amino acids. Germline assignment: CDR1 LNHDA and CDR2 SQIVND (reference sequence). CDR3 region: CASQLEATDTRYF. The CDR3 nucleotides are TGTGCCAGTCAACTAGAGGCCACAGATACGCGGTATTTT.

To note about this clonotype: A much bigger clone sits one base away, suggesting this may be a read error. The CDR3 region is CASGGVTLEQYF. In DNA, the CDR3 is TGTGCCAGCGGCGGGGTGACCCTCGAGCAGTACTTC. The rearrangement uses TRBV2 and TRBJ2-7, with a weak D call TRBD2 (6 bases). Germline CDR1 and CDR2: SNHLY and FYNNEI. Trimming shortened V by 8 bases and J by 6 bases, and 14 bases separated the two germline ends. The CDR3 sequence is 12 residues long.

This clonotype was seen repeatedly, ten times or more. This chain uses TRBV7-8 with TRBJ2-1; 10 positions agree with TRBD1. In germline, CDR1 is SGHVS, CDR2 FQNEAQ. The trim removed 3 bases at V and 8 bases at J, leaving 7 bases unmatched. This CDR3 spans 15 amino acids. The CDR3 sequence: CASSLPGQGTDEQFF. The DNA for the CDR3 is TGTGCCAGCAGCTTGCCGGGACAGGGGACCGATGAGCAGTTCTTC.

This clonotype was observed a handful of times. The chain is built from TRBV10-1 and TRBJ2-3, with 7 bases matching TRBD2. The CDR3 has 18 residues. Germline trimming cut 6 bases from V and 1 base from J; bases unmatched to any gene: 16. Per the germline V gene, CDR1 is WNHNN and CDR2 is SYGVQD (reference sequence). The CDR3 region has the DNA TGCGCCAGCAGAAACAAATGTAGCGAAGCGGGGCGCACAGATACGCAGTATTTT. Translating it yields CASRNKCSEAGRTDTQYF.

In this sample, this clonotype turned up a few times. Being one base from a much bigger clone, this may be a read error. The chain has TRBV2 and TRBJ2-5; D possibly uses TRBD1 or TRBD2 (5 bases each). The CDR3 runs 14 residues. The germline V and J ends were trimmed by 6 bases and 3 bases, with 14 bases remaining between them. In germline, CDR1 is SNHLY, CDR2 FYNNEI. In DNA, the CDR3 is TGTGCCAGCAGCCCGGGACGGGAAAAAGAGACCCAGTACTTC. Translation gives CASSPGREKETQYF.

This clonotype appeared many times. This chain links TRBV20-1 with TRBJ2-7, with 8 bases aligning to TRBD1. Trimming at V came to 1 base and at J to 3 bases, leaving 5 bases not matched to a gene. Germline CDR1 reads DFQATT; CDR2 reads SNEGSKA (reference sequence). The CDR3 has 14 residues. The CDR3 here is CSARVGGQGYEQYF. The CDR3 region has the DNA TGCAGTGCTAGAGTTGGAGGACAGGGCTACGAGCAGTACTTC.

This clonotype was observed many times. This sequence joins TRBV2 and TRBJ2-7; 7 bases line up with TRBD1. The germline V gene encodes CDR1 SNHLY and CDR2 FYNNEI. The V and J ends lost 1 base and 0 bases, in that order; junction bases with no gene match: 3. This CDR3 is built from 15 residues. The CDR3 DNA reads TGTGCCAGCAGTGAAGGCCCAGGGGGCTCCTACGAGCAGTACTTC. It is translated as CASSEGPGGSYEQYF.

The V and J genes are TRBV6-5 and TRBJ1-5, with 7 bases aligning to TRBD1. Germline assignment: CDR1 MNHEY and CDR2 SVGAGI. With V trimmed by 6 bases and J by 8 bases, 13 bases remained unmatched. The length of the CDR3 is 15 residues. CDR3 in amino acids: CASRSPDRFGEPQHF. CDR3 nucleotide sequence: TGTGCCAGCAGAAGCCCGGACAGGTTCGGAGAGCCCCAGCATTTT.

The chain has TRBV10-3 and TRBJ2-7, with a tentative D call TRBD1 (6 bases). V was trimmed by 6 bases and J by 5 bases, leaving 14 bases between them. The germline V gene has CDR1 ENHRY and CDR2 SYGVKD. This CDR3 is 13 amino acids long. Here the CDR3 reads CAIREGGFNEQYF. The CDR3 coding sequence is TGTGCCATCAGGGAAGGGGGATTCAACGAGCAGTACTTC.

For the CDR3, the DNA is TGTGCCAGCAGCTTGGGGATGGGGGCGGGGGAGACCCAGTACTTC. Translating gives CASSLGMGAGETQYF. V usage is TRBV5-6 and J usage is TRBJ2-5; either TRBD1 or TRBD2 may fit D (6 bases each). Germline V CDR1 and CDR2: SGHDT, YYEEEE. The CDR3 has 15 residues. The V and J ends lost 0 bases and 5 bases respectively, with 14 bases between them.

This clonotype was seen a handful of times. The gene calls are TRBV7-8 and TRBJ1-3; TRBD1 might be the D (5 bases). The CDR3 is made up of 16 amino acids. Germline V CDR1 and CDR2: SGHVS, FQNEAQ. With 1 base removed from V and 0 bases from J, the gap between germline ends came to 10 bases. CDR3 sequence: CASSLEQGSSGNTIYF. CDR3 coding DNA: TGTGCCAGCAGCTTAGAGCAGGGTTCCTCTGGAAACACCATATATTTT.